The entry below describes one T cell receptor beta chain. Its antigen specificity is not known. Per-base quality was not reported, and no clone a single base away is much larger than it. In total, 500 to 700 healthy bone marrow donors made up the cohort. At the time of sampling, every cohort member was nominally healthy, though immune exposures that went unrecorded were likely present. The donor was CMV seronegative and was included in the group of a few hundred seronegative cohort members. Each donor provided a peripheral blood sample, and peripheral blood mononuclear cells were used for TCR beta sequencing. Genomic DNA was extracted from the blood cell samples with the Qiagen DNeasy Blood Extraction Kit. Germline trimming amounts to 4 bases on V and 5 bases on J, with 7 as the count of junction bases outside the gene matches. The CDR3 numbers 15 residues from cysteine through phenylalanine. Only the CDR3 portion is preserved as DNA: 45 bases, with reading frame beginning at the first base. Looking up the germline V gene yields CDR1 SGHDT and CDR2 YYEEEE.

This entry belongs to a study of cytomegalovirus exposure and HLA in healthy donors (dated by TCRdb to 2015 to 2018). Describing the broader study: According to an earlier analysis of 550 to 700 of the donors, roughly 180 million T cells yielded roughly 100 million unique TCR beta sequences and 250 to 350 Gb of sequence data. A separate validation cohort of about 110 different subjects was used in addition to the approximately 670-subject first cohort. Alongside the repertoire data, information on donor age, sex, ethnicity and CMV serostatus was compiled. To predict cytomegalovirus infection status, the study combined high-throughput TCR immunosequencing, statistical association of individual TCRs with disease status, and machine learning. Rather than using new phenotypic data, the later analysis identified candidate immune exposures from TCR beta sequences and from how often those sequences occurred across donors. A later genetic analysis took genome-wide SNP genotypes for about 55% of the roughly 670 donors and used that subset as a discovery cohort. The number of typed donors differed by locus: roughly 629-630 for A, B, C, DRB1 and DQB1; approximately 530 for DQA1; approximately 600 for DPA1; and about 470 for DPB1. In a later analysis, previously published TCR beta repertoires from 666 donors were re-analyzed and high-resolution HLA genotyping was added so that TCR occurrence patterns could be studied. On average, roughly 200,000 unique TCR beta nucleotide sequences were sequenced per donor among about 400 genotyped donors of the cohort, with roughly 18% of those sequences being non-productive. All discovery cohort repertoires had been generated on a single sequencing platform. Roughly five DR-DQ haplotypes were handled as single units for association and clustering because linkage in the cohort was strong. The study profiled the T cell repertoires of 500 to 800 subjects by immunosequencing and related them to cytomegalovirus serostatus. To decide whether each TCR beta V gene segment behaved as functional or pseudogenic, an earlier analysis of some 600 of the donors relied on high-throughput TCR beta sequencing. Among the roughly 430 genotyped donors, more than 70% belonged to the genetic ancestry cluster associated with self-reported Caucasian donors. An early release covering around 630 HLA-typed donors comprised about 300 gigabases of sequencing data and roughly 85 million unique TCR sequences. The aim of the study was to test whether cataloging public T cell receptors could identify signatures of past pathogen exposure. Both class I and class II loci were covered by HLA typing, at four-digit resolution. The research as a whole found: Because HLA typing was unavailable for some donors at each locus, only the typed subset was used in association tests. A later analysis found that TCR association rates varied across HLA loci, with DRB1 alleles showing the most associated TCRs and HLA-C alleles the fewest. A later analysis associated 17,000 or so TCR beta sequences with specific HLA alleles at a false discovery rate of 0.05. Because counts were too low, about 18 rarely observed V segments, including chromosome 9 orphons, were excluded from the earlier analysis of some 540 of the donors. Correlated functional status among segregating V segments might reflect linkage disequilibrium, but an unknown experimental factor could not be ruled out. A further reported finding was that TCR beta sequences accurately predicted the HLA-A and HLA-B alleles for most subjects in the first cohort. Broadly in line with IMGT annotations, most TCR beta V segments showed up in productive rearrangements about 87% or about 30% of the time in an earlier analysis of some 590 of the donors. In a later analysis, HLA-associated TCR beta chains were found to be more clonally expanded and to have lower generation probabilities than equally common non-associated chains. A later genetic analysis reported fewer N-insertions in productive TCRs among donors in an Asian-associated ancestry cluster than the roughly 640-donor mean. In vitro tests confirmed that a few of the cytomegalovirus-associated TCR beta chains recognize cytomegalovirus antigens. This cohort had only TCR beta chains sequenced, and the lack of alpha or paired-chain data limited which features could be detected. Some IMGT-functional V segments, including TRBV6-2 and TRBV6-3, could not be told apart with the 87-base-pair reads, so those segments were excluded. In a later analysis, most CMV-associated TCR beta chains were found to appear HLA-restricted, with HLA associations seemingly driven largely by CMV exposure. A total of about 150 TCR beta chains were listed by the study as associated with cytomegalovirus. Cytomegalovirus status was reported to be diagnosed by the classifier with high specificity and sensitivity in both the original and validation cohorts. The only immune exposure information available for the cohort was CMV serostatus. Most TCR sequences were seen in very few donors, while some public TCRs were found in many individuals. In a later analysis, several top co-occurrence clusters were reported to appear linked to parvovirus B19, influenza, CMV and Epstein-Barr virus. According to the authors, the approach could potentially be generalized to other disease states and immunological phenotypes. An association between a missense DCLRE1C variant and V-gene and J-gene trimming of TCR beta chains was found in a later genetic analysis and replicated in an independent cohort. Presence/absence analyses assumed roughly uniform sequencing depth across donors, an assumption that may not hold. Assigning TCR associations to individual alleles was difficult when HLA alleles, especially DR and DQ, strongly co-occurred. A cluster of highly shared sequence variants was judged likely to represent a technical artifact of the sequencing pipeline.

The library was generated by the immunoSEQ multiplex PCR assay. The multiplex PCR relied on a mix of 60 forward primers for TCR Vbeta segments and 13 reverse primers for TCR Jbeta segments. The CDR3 region of rearranged TCR beta genes was amplified from genomic DNA with a multiplex PCR assay. The amplified TCR beta libraries were sequenced on the Illumina HiSeq System as 87-base-pair reads. As for the original processing: In a later analysis, roughly 80 million unique TCR beta chains were counted across the approximately 620 repertoires, and about 9.9 million of these chains were shared by at least two donors. To remove PCR and sequencing errors, raw reads were error-corrected and collapsed into unique sequences using a nearest-neighbor algorithm that merged closely related sequences. To assign V, D and J gene segments, CDR3 sequences were aligned to IMGT reference sequences. For a sequence to be retained, a match of at least six nucleotides to both a V gene segment and a J gene segment was required. A rearrangement was called productive if the CDR3 had no stop codons and remained in frame with V and J, and every other rearrangement was called non-productive. Following IMGT convention, CDR3 was defined as the stretch from the second conserved V-encoded cysteine to the conserved J-encoded phenylalanine. The earlier analysis of fewer than 700 of the donors excluded sequences that lacked an unambiguous match to a single V gene segment. In an earlier analysis of several hundred of the donors, V segments were called functional above 56.7% productive rearrangements and were called segregating when the between-donor standard deviation exceeded 5%. To diagnose cytomegalovirus status from the catalog of TCR beta chain sequences, a statistical classification framework was built. In a later analysis, TCR nucleotide sequences were compared against IMGT/GENE-DB human TR gene sequences so that V and J genes could be assigned. In a later analysis, CDR3 sequences and most-parsimonious VDJ recombination scenarios were assigned using the TCRdist pipeline. In a later analysis, each TCR beta chain was defined by its CDR3 amino acid sequence together with its V-gene family, and reads without a unique V-gene family were excluded. In a later analysis, nearly 600 highly shared, low-generation-probability nucleotide sequences were removed to address suspected cross-contamination and a sequencing artifact. A later analysis calculated a clonal expansion index for each public chain from normalized within-repertoire ranks of inferred template counts. A later analysis computed generation probabilities with a VDJ recombination model fitted to out-of-frame rearrangements, and checked the results against IGoR. A later analysis scored TCR-TCR, TCR-HLA and TCR-CMV co-occurrence with hypergeometric tests, applying a repertoire-size bias correction to TCR pairs. False discovery rates were estimated in a later analysis by permuting HLA or CMV assignments 20 times. A later analysis grouped co-occurring TCRs with DBSCAN, adding TCRdist sequence similarity when clustering within HLA-allele-positive subsets. Repertoires with fewer than 30,000 or more than 120,000 public chains, plus five repertoires with anomalous nucleotide sharing, were excluded from co-occurrence clustering. TCRdb obtained this table from immuneACCESS and retained in-frame rearrangements with V and J assigned. These tables miss some clones; where compared with another copy, unresolved V genes account for less than half of the shortfall, and the remainder is unexplained. The V and J calls and clone size were taken over from that table, and D and trimming were inferred from the DNA. The sample table holds around 190,000 clones, of which around 82% were seen once. Roughly 2.3% of the sample is in the top ten clones.

Sequencing input: PBMCs. The sequence came from a man aged 60 to 75 in good health and CMV-seronegative. The rearranged segments are TRBV5-6 and TRBJ2-1; TRBD1 agrees with 9 junctional bases. The DNA reads TGTGCCAGCAGCAAGGACAGGGGAGGTGACAATGAGCAGTTCTTC. Translated, this is CASSKDRGGDNEQFF.